The TCR beta chain under discussion was sequenced for a study of shared clonotypes between healthy human individuals. The CDR3 covers 16 residues. CDR1 and CDR2 (germline): WNHNN, SYGVQD (reference sequence). V was trimmed by 0 bases and J by 0 bases, leaving 12 bases between them. Some clones are missing from TCRdb's copy, which holds only in-frame ones; the method was immunoSEQ multiplex PCR. The sample carries approximately 2.4 million clones, approximately 94% recorded once. What was sequenced was naive CD4+ T cells sorted from blood. Indicated subset: CD45RA+ positively selected. The TCR sequence derives from a man in his late teens or twenties in good health. The gene calls are TRBV10-1 and TRBJ2-7; D call uncertain. For the CDR3, the DNA is TGCGCCAGCAGTGAGTCTAACAACCACAACTCCTACGAGCAGTACTTC. Its protein is CASSESNNHNSYEQYF.